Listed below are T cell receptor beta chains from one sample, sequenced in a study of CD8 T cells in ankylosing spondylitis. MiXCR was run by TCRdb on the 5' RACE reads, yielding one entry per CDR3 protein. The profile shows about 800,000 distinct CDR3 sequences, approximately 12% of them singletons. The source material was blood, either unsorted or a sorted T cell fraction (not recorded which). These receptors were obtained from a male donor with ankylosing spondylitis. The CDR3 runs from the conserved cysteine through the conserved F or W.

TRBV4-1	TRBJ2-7	CASSQDDSSSYEQYF
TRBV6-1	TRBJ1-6	CASSRTYRLNSPLHF
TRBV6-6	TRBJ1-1	CASRETGAIKAFF
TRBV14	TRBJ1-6	CASSHVGGANSPLHF
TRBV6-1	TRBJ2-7	CASLRQGGSPRYYEQYF
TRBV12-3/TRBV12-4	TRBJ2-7	CASSLSIAGTGEQYF
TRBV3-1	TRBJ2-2	CASRPIPGLAGSHTGELFF
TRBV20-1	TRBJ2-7	CSARVQGPYEQYF
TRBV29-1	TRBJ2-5	CSVEKAARGETQYF
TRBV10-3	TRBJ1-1	CAISTRQGLTEAFF
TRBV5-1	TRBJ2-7	CASSFGTEGEQYF
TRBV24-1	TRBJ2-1	CATSDFLADHNEQFF
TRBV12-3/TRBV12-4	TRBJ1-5	CASRRGTDYNQPQHF
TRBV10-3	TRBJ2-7	CAISGVRTSYEQYF
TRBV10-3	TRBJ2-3	CAISESDGTDTQYF
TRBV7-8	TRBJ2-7	CASSRIEGEQYF
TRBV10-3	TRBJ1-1	CAISATGRAEAFF